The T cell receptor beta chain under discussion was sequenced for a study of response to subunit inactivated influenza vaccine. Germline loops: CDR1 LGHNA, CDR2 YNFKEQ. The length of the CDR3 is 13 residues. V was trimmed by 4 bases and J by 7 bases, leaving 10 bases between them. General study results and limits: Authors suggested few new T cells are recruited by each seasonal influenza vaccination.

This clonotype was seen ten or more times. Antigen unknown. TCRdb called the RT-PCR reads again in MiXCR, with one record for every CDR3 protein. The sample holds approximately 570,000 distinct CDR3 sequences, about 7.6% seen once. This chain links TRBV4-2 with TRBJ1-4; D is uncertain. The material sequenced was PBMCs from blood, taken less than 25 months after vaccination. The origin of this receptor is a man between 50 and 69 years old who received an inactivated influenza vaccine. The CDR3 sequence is CASSPGLSEKLFF. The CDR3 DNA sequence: TGTGCCAGCAGCCCGGGATTAAGTGAAAAACTGTTTTTT.